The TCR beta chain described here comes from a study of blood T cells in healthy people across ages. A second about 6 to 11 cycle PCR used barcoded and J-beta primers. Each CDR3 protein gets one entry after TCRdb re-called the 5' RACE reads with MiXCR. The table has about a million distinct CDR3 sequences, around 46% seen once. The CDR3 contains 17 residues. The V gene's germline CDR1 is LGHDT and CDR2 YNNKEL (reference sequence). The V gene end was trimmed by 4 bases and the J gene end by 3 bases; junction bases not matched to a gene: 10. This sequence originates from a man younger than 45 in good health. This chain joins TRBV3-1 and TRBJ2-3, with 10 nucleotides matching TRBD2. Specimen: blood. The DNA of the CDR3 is TGTGCCAGCAGCCGCACTAGCGGGGTTCGAGTAACAGATACGCAGTATTTT. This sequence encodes CASSRTSGVRVTDTQYF.